Presented here are 7 T cell receptor beta chains from one specimen sequenced in a study of blood T cell repertoires in COVID-19. Clones were read by immunoSEQ multiplex PCR, and TCRdb kept only the in-frame ones, dropping some. The table lists approximately 250,000 clones, about 88% of them singletons, with around 3.6% in the top ten. Sequencing used peripheral blood. These receptors all stem from a man between 18 and 29 years old with active or convalescent COVID-19.

The rearrangement joins TRBV20-1 to TRBJ2-1; tentative D call: TRBD2 (6 bases). There are 10 residues in the CDR3. Germline CDR1 DFQATT, CDR2 SNEGSKA (reference sequence). Between the trimmed V and J ends, which lost 8 bases and 7 bases, there was a span of 9 bases. CDR3 in DNA: TGCAGTAGGGACTTGAATGAGCAGTTCTTC. It specifies CSRDLNEQFF.

The gene calls are TRBV7-2 and TRBJ1-2; TRBD1 might be the D (6 bases). The CDR3 covers 18 residues. V lost 2 bases to trimming and J lost 2 bases, with 21 bases between them. Germline V lookup: CDR1 SGHTA, CDR2 FQGNSA. The CDR3 DNA sequence: TGTGCCAGCAGCTTATTTAGGGGGGGGAGTGGGAGGAACTATGGCTACACCTTC. Amino acid sequence: CASSLFRGGSGRNYGYTF.

This clone was recorded a few times. The chain uses TRBV7-9 and TRBJ2-3; TRBD2 matches at 12 bases. The junction had 5 bases not matched to a gene; V was cut back by 4 bases and J by 3 bases. The CDR3 consists of 16 residues. The germline gives CDR1 SEHNR, CDR2 FQNEAQ (reference sequence). The CDR3 nucleotides read TGTGCCAGCAGCTCAGTGACTAGCGGGAGTACAGATACGCAGTATTTT. It specifies CASSSVTSGSTDTQYF.

This chain links TRBV20-1 with TRBJ1-2; possible D gene TRBD1, 6 bases. From germline, CDR1 is DFQATT and CDR2 SNEGSKA (reference sequence). Trimming took off 6 bases at V and 9 bases at J, with 14 bases between the two ends. The CDR3 runs to 11 residues. The CDR3 region is CSAHRQDSYTF. The CDR3 bases are TGCAGTGCGCACCGACAGGATAGCTACACCTTC.

This clone was counted ten times or more. The rearrangement uses TRBV7-9 and TRBJ2-3; 7 nucleotides align to TRBD2. V gave up 1 base and J gave up 1 base; unmatched junction bases: 2. This CDR3 spans 15 amino acids. CDR1 SEHNR and CDR2 FQNEAQ come from the germline V gene (reference sequence). The CDR3 loop is CASSLVLAGTDTQYF. DNA for the CDR3: TGTGCCAGCAGCTTAGTGCTAGCGGGCACAGATACGCAGTATTTT.

The chain couples TRBV7-2 to TRBJ2-5; perhaps TRBD2 as D (6 bases). Germline CDR1 and CDR2: SGHTA and FQGNSA. The CDR3 has 17 residues. V was clipped by 3 bases and J by 2 bases, with 19 bases between them. The CDR3 sequence: CASSLGNSGSGQETQYF. The DNA for the CDR3 is TGTGCCAGCAGCTTGGGTAATAGCGGCTCTGGGCAAGAGACCCAGTACTTC.

The table lists this clone with many counts. This chain uses TRBV6-4 with TRBJ2-1, with D perhaps TRBD2 (5 bases). With 2 bases removed from V and 9 bases from J, the gap between germline ends came to 11 bases. The germline V gene encodes CDR1 MRHNA and CDR2 SNTAGT. This CDR3 comprises 13 residues. The CDR3 DNA follows: TGTGCCAGCAGTGACAAGGAGGCCGGTGAGCAGTTCTTC. Translated, it gives CASSDKEAGEQFF.